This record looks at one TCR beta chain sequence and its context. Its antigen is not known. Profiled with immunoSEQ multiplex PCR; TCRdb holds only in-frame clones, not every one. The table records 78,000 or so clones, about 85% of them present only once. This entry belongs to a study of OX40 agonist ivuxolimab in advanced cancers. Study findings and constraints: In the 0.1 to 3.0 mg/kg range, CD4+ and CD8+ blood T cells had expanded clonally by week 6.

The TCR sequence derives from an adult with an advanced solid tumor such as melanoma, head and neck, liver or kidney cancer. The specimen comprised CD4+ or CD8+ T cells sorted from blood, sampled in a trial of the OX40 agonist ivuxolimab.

CDR3 in amino acids: CASSQMGGGETQYF. The CDR3 nucleotides are TGTGCCAGCAGCCAGATGGGAGGGGGAGAGACCCAGTACTTC. The V call is TRBV7-9, the J call TRBJ2-5, with D perhaps TRBD2 (7 bases). CDR3 size: 14 residues. V lost 5 bases and J 4 bases, leaving 14 bases between the germline ends. Per the germline V gene, CDR1 is SEHNR and CDR2 is FQNEAQ (reference sequence).